These 28 T cell receptor beta chains originate from one sample sequenced in a study of CD8 T cells in ankylosing spondylitis. TCRdb reprocessed the 5' RACE reads via MiXCR and lists one record per CDR3 protein. The sample lists under 200,000 distinct CDR3 sequences; roughly 12% were seen once. Sequenced: blood, either unsorted or a sorted T cell fraction (not recorded which). These receptors were obtained from a male donor with ankylosing spondylitis or in good health (not recorded which).

This clonotype was observed many times. The chain couples TRBV3-1 to TRBJ2-5; D is undetermined. Germline CDR1 and CDR2: LGHDT and YNNKEL (reference sequence). V was trimmed by 1 base and J by 4 bases, leaving 10 bases between them. The CDR3 is 14 residues long. The CDR3 loop reads CASSQAADRETQYF. In nucleotides, the CDR3 is TGTGCCAGCAGCCAAGCCGCGGACCGAGAGACCCAGTACTTC.

The chain joins TRBV12-3 or TRBV12-4 to TRBJ2-2, with D hard to call. The CDR3 spans 15 residues. CDR3 nucleotides: TGTGCAGGCAGTTTAGCACAGACGAACACCGGGGAGCTGTTTTTT. Translation: CAGSLAQTNTGELFF.

As regards this clonotype: A much larger clone lies one base from this, so it may be a read error. CDR3 residues: CATSRDSGTVYAYTF. CDR3 DNA sequence: TGTGCCACCAGCAGAGACTCCGGGACAGTCTATGCCTACACCTTC. The chain couples TRBV15 to TRBJ1-2; 7 positions agree with TRBD1. Germline assignment: CDR1 LNHNV and CDR2 YYDKDF (reference sequence). The length of the CDR3 is 15 residues.

This clonotype was observed many times. The chain links TRBV5-1 to TRBJ2-3; possibly TRBD2 for D (6 bases). Germline V gives CDR1 SGHRS, CDR2 YFSETQ. This CDR3 spans 14 amino acids. Between the trimmed V and J ends, which lost 0 bases and 5 bases, there was a span of 10 bases. The CDR3 loop is CASSLGLARDTQYF. DNA for the CDR3: TGCGCCAGCAGCTTGGGGCTAGCGAGAGATACGCAGTATTTT.

The genes are TRBV11-2 and TRBJ2-1; 8 bases fit TRBD2. The CDR3 is made up of 15 amino acids. CDR1 SGHAT and CDR2 FQNNGV come from the germline V gene. V was clipped by 1 base and J by 9 bases; unmatched bases: 8. The CDR3 is CASSLVGRGVGEQFF. The CDR3 DNA is TGTGCCAGCAGCTTAGTAGGGCGGGGGGTTGGTGAGCAGTTCTTC.

This clonotype was observed at least ten times. The chain combines TRBV5-4 with TRBJ2-1; D gene unclear. The CDR3 loop spans 14 amino acids. V lost 0 bases, J lost 2 bases, and 6 bases lay in between. The germline CDR1 and CDR2 sequences are SGHNT and YYREEE (reference sequence). This CDR3 reads CASSLVGTYNEQFF. CDR3 sequence (DNA): TGTGCCAGCAGCTTGGTAGGAACCTACAATGAGCAGTTCTTC.

This sequence joins TRBV18 and TRBJ2-3; perhaps TRBD1 as D (6 bases). This CDR3 has 16 amino acids. CDR1 and CDR2 from the germline V gene are KGHSH and LQKENI. Trimming removed 0 bases from V and 3 bases from J, with 13 bases in between. In nucleotides, the CDR3 is TGTGCCAGCTCACCACCGGGACATCAAGGGACAGATACGCAGTATTTT. Its translation is CASSPPGHQGTDTQYF.

This clonotype was counted at least ten times. The chain joins TRBV5-1 to TRBJ2-7, with D hard to call. Looked up from germline, CDR1 is SGHRS and CDR2 is YFSETQ. Trimming took 0 bases from V and 2 from J, leaving 6 bases between them. This CDR3 contains 13 residues. CDR3 nucleotide sequence: TGCGCCAGCAGCTTGGGACTTACCTACGAGCAGTACTTC. It translates to CASSLGLTYEQYF.

This clonotype was found many times. V and J are TRBV12-3 or TRBV12-4 and TRBJ1-2; D perhaps matches TRBD1 (5 bases). V lost 2 bases and J lost 2, with 12 bases in between. This CDR3 has 15 residues. In DNA, the CDR3 is TGTGCCAGCAGTTTAAGGTCAGGGACCAACTATGGCTACACCTTC. It codes for CASSLRSGTNYGYTF.

In its sample, this clonotype was seen many times. This chain joins TRBV27 and TRBJ2-7; maybe TRBD2 (5 bases). Trimming shortened V by 2 bases and J by 2 bases, and 10 bases separated the two germline ends. Germline loops: CDR1 MNHEY, CDR2 SMNVEV (reference sequence). CDR3 length equals 14 residues. CDR3 region: CASSLTRDTYEQYF. The CDR3 DNA reads TGTGCCAGCAGTTTAACCCGGGATACCTACGAGCAGTACTTC.

This clonotype was counted at least ten times. The chain has TRBV29-1 and TRBJ2-7; D is possibly TRBD1 (5 bases). The CDR3 loop spans 14 amino acids. Germline V lookup: CDR1 SQVTM, CDR2 ANQGSEA. V lost 1 base, J lost 0 bases, and 10 bases lay in between. Here the CDR3 reads CSVEGAGSSYEQYF. The CDR3 DNA sequence: TGCAGCGTTGAAGGCGCAGGGTCCTCCTACGAGCAGTACTTC.

This clonotype was counted ten times or more. The V gene is TRBV6-5, the J gene TRBJ2-1; TRBD1 is a possible D gene (5 bases). The CDR3 loop spans 13 amino acids. Deletions cut 2 bases from V and 10 bases from J, with 12 bases between. Germline lookup yields CDR1 MNHEY and CDR2 SVGAGI. The CDR3 bases are TGTGCCAGCAGTTACGGCAGGGTGAGGGAGCAGTTCTTC. Translated, it gives CASSYGRVREQFF.

At least ten counts were recorded for this clonotype. The gene calls are TRBV6-5 and TRBJ1-1; 7 bases agree with TRBD1. With V trimmed by 7 bases and J by 8 bases, 7 bases remained unmatched. This CDR3 comprises 12 residues. CDR1 and CDR2 from the germline V gene are MNHEY and SVGAGI. The CDR3 here is CASTSQGVEAFF. In nucleotides, the CDR3 is TGTGCCAGCACTTCTCAGGGGGTGGAAGCTTTCTTT.

Many counts were recorded for this clonotype. CDR3: CASSGGITTGGQFF. CDR3 bases: TGTGCCAGCAGTGGTGGGATCACCACGGGCGGGCAGTTCTTC. The rearrangement links TRBV2 to TRBJ2-1; D ambiguous. Germline CDR1 SNHLY, CDR2 FYNNEI. The CDR3 contains 14 residues. Trimming stripped 4 bases from V and 12 bases from J, with 19 bases between.

This clonotype has only a few counts. The chain recombines TRBV18 with TRBJ1-3; D unclear. The CDR3 contains 16 residues. V gave up 1 base and J gave up 0 bases, with 10 bases separating them. Germline values: CDR1 KGHSH, CDR2 LQKENI. The CDR3 loop reads CASSPLAALSGNTIYF. The CDR3 DNA sequence: TGTGCCAGCTCACCACTAGCGGCCCTCTCTGGAAACACCATATATTTT.

The CDR3 here is CSVAGTGFNTEAFF. The CDR3 DNA sequence: TGCAGCGTCGCGGGGACAGGGTTCAACACTGAAGCTTTCTTT. This chain uses TRBV29-1 with TRBJ1-1; TRBD1 matches at 9 bases. From germline, CDR1 is SQVTM and CDR2 ANQGSEA. CDR3 length equals 14 residues. V lost 6 bases to trimming and J lost 2 bases; unmatched junction nucleotides: 7.

This chain joins TRBV19 and TRBJ2-7, with D unclear. Trimming stripped 5 bases from V and 3 bases from J, with 8 bases between. The germline gives CDR1 LNHDA, CDR2 SQIVND (reference sequence). This CDR3 region has 12 residues. DNA of the CDR3: TGTGCCAGTAGTCAGAGAGACTACGAGCAGTACTTC. Protein: CASSQRDYEQYF.

The chain has TRBV2 and TRBJ2-2; D perhaps matches TRBD2 (5 bases). There are 14 residues in the CDR3. CDR1 is SNHLY and CDR2 is FYNNEI in the germline V gene. V lost 4 bases to trimming and J lost 8 bases, with 14 bases between them. Here the CDR3 DNA reads TGTGCCAGCAGTGGGACTCCGCAAGCAGGGGAGCTGTTTTTT. Protein sequence: CASSGTPQAGELFF.

This clonotype was picked up a small number of times. The chain carries TRBV7-2 and TRBJ2-7; D is undetermined. Looked up from germline, CDR1 is SGHTA and CDR2 is FQGNSA. The ends were cut back, 1 base at V and 1 base at J, with 5 bases in the middle. The CDR3 length is 13 residues. The CDR3 loop reads CASSLEDSYEQYF. In nucleotides, the CDR3 is TGTGCCAGCAGCTTAGAGGATTCCTACGAGCAGTACTTC.

The rearrangement joins TRBV7-9 to TRBJ1-6; 7 positions match TRBD1. The V segment lost 6 bases and the J segment 5 bases; nucleotides outside the gene matches: 10. Germline V gene lookup returns CDR1 SEHNR and CDR2 FQNEAQ (reference sequence). The CDR3 runs 16 residues. The CDR3 reads CASSIAGGGNNSPLHF. The CDR3 nucleotides are TGTGCCAGCAGTATAGCAGGGGGGGGTAATAATTCACCCCTCCACTTT.

V is TRBV11-2 and J is TRBJ2-3, with 8 bases that match TRBD1. The germline V gene encodes CDR1 SGHAT and CDR2 FQNNGV. With 3 bases clipped from V and 3 bases from J, the junction kept 5 bases outside the gene matches. The CDR3 consists of 15 residues. The CDR3, as DNA: TGTGCCAGCAGCTTTTCCAGGGGGCGTACAGATACGCAGTATTTT. It translates to CASSFSRGRTDTQYF.

In this sample, this clonotype turned up many times. The J gene is TRBJ2-4, the V gene TRBV20-1, with 11 bases aligning to TRBD2. Germline CDR1 DFQATT, CDR2 SNEGSKA (reference sequence). The CDR3 has 16 residues. V gave up 7 bases and J gave up 1 base; unmatched junction bases: 9. The CDR3 protein is CSGGSGRASAKNIQYF. The CDR3 DNA follows: TGCAGTGGGGGTAGCGGGAGGGCCTCGGCCAAAAACATTCAGTACTTC.

This clonotype was observed at least ten times. The V and J genes are TRBV20-1 and TRBJ2-1, with 8 nucleotides matching TRBD2. The CDR3 consists of 11 residues. Germline CDR1 is DFQATT and CDR2 is SNEGSKA (reference sequence). Trimming at V came to 6 bases and at J to 7 bases, leaving 2 bases not matched to a gene. The CDR3 spells CSAVAGNEQFF. DNA of the CDR3: TGCAGTGCAGTAGCGGGAAATGAGCAGTTCTTC.

The table lists this clonotype with many counts. The chain employs TRBV12-3 or TRBV12-4 and TRBJ2-7; 11 bases are a match to TRBD2. The CDR3 is 17 residues long. V shed 2 bases and J 3 bases; nucleotides not matched to a gene: 9. The CDR3 region has the DNA TGTGCCAGCAGTTTACCCCTCCGACTAGCGGGACACTACGAGCAGTACTTC. It encodes CASSLPLRLAGHYEQYF.

The V and J genes are TRBV12-3 or TRBV12-4 and TRBJ1-1; no definite D call. The CDR3 spans 11 residues. V was pared by 9 bases and J by 11 bases, with 16 bases between. CDR3 DNA sequence: TGTGCCAGTTCTTTTGGGTTTGTCGCTTTCTTT. This encodes CASSFGFVAFF.

This clonotype was detected many times. The chain is built from TRBV5-1 and TRBJ2-5; 9 bases are a match to TRBD2. V shed 6 bases and J 3 bases; nucleotides not matched to a gene: 15. The germline V gene encodes CDR1 SGHRS and CDR2 YFSETQ. CDR3 length: 17 residues. The chain's CDR3 is CASKPWGTSTPEETQYF. The CDR3 DNA sequence: TGCGCCAGCAAACCATGGGGGACTAGCACCCCAGAAGAGACCCAGTACTTC.

The CDR3 nucleotides read TGTGCCAGCAGTTTATCTGGGCCCGCTTCCTACAATGAGCAGTTCTTC. This codes for CASSLSGPASYNEQFF. V is TRBV12-3 or TRBV12-4 and J is TRBJ2-1; D is undetermined. CDR3 length: 16 amino acids. The V end lost 2 bases, the J end lost 1 base, and 12 bases lay between the germline ends.

The rearrangement uses TRBV11-1 and TRBJ2-3; D ambiguous. CDR3 length: 14 amino acids. Trimming took 1 base from V and 4 from J, leaving 9 bases between them. In germline, CDR1 is SGHAT, CDR2 FQDESV (reference sequence). CDR3 in amino acids: CASSLGLTPDTQYF. The CDR3 bases are TGTGCCAGCAGCTTAGGGCTAACCCCAGATACGCAGTATTTT.